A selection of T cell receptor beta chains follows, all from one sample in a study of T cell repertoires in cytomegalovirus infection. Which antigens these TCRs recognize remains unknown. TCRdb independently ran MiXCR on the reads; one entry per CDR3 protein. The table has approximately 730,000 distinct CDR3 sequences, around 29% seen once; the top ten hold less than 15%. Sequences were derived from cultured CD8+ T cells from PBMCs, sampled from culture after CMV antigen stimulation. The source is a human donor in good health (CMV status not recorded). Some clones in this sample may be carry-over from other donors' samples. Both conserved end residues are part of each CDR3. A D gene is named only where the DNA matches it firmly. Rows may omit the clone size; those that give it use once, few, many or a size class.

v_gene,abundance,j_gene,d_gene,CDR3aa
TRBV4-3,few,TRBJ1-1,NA,CASSLVGRFNTEAFF
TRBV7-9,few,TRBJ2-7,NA,CASSPDGLFPYEQYF
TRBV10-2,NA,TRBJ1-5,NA,CASSESRPGMGNQPQHF
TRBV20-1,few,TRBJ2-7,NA,CSARDQGAPYEQYF
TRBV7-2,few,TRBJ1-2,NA,CASSLGGWNPNYGYTF
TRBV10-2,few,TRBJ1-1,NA,CASSEWQGRNDTEAFF
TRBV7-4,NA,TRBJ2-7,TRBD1,CASSSTGQGRYEQYF
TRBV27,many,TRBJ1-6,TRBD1,CASSLLTGGSRNSPLHF
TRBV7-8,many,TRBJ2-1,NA,CASSSLKGKGDEQFF
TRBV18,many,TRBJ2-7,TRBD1,CASSPQSGQGPYEQYF
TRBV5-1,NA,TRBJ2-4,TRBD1,CASSLNTGGRNIQYF
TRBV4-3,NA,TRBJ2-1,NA,CASSPYLDNEQFF
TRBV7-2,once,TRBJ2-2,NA,CASSPTLGTSNTGELFF
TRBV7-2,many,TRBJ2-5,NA,CASSAYGTPQETQYF
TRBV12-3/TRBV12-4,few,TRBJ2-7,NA,CASSLGLSRGYEQYF
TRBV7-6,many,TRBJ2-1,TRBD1,CASSPSRGPHNEQFF
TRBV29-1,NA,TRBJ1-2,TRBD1,CSVADRAYGYTF
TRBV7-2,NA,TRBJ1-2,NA,CASSTTGGGYTF